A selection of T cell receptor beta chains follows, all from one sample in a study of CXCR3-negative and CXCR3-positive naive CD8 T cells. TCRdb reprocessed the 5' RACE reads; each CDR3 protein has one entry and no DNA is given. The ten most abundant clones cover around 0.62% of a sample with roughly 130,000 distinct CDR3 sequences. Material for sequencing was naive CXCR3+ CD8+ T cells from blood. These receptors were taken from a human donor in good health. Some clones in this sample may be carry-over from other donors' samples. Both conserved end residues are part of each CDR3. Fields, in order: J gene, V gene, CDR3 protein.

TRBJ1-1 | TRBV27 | CASKSGQGWAEAFF
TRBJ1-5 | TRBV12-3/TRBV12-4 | CASSLRQGGQPQHF
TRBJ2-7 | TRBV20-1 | CGARARGLAPHEQYF
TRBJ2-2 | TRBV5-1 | CASSLGTGEDTGELFF
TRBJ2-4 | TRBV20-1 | CSARDHPGALAKNIQYF
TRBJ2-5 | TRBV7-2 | CASSYPHLAGEEKETQYF
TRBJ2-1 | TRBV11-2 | CASSFEGATEQFF
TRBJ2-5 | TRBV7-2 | CASSLITQETQYF
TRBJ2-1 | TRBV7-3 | CASSEGPGGANNEQFF
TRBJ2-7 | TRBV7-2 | CASSLSGPAYEQYF
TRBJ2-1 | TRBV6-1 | CASSDRTRSEQFF
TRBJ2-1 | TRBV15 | CATSGHGVGISSYNEQFF
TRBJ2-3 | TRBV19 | CASSIIPDTQYF
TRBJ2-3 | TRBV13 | CASSSESPAGPHRPGTQYF
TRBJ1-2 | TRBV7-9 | CASSLPAGTNSYGYTF
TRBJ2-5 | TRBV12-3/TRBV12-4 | CASSLYLETQYF
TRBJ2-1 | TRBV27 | CASSSTVPFEQFF
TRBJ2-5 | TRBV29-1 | CSVVVGAKGQGWTQYF
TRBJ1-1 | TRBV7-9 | CASSYVGGDTEAFF
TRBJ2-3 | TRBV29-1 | CSGMTGSGDTQYF
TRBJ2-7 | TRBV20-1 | CSATSGTSGYEQYF
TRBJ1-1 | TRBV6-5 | CASTPGGVNTEAFF
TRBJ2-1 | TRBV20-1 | CSAPRGLGHEQFF
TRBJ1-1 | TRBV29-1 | CSVEGPGTGITEGFF